What follows is one T cell receptor beta chain and its context. The PCR was carried out with 60 Vbeta primers and 13 Jbeta primers. Clones were sequenced by immunoSEQ multiplex PCR, and TCRdb holds only the in-frame ones, with some missing. In the table there are hundreds of thousands of clones, around 79% of which are singletons. The data originate from a study of cytomegalovirus exposure and HLA in healthy donors. Across the study: Early release data held 85 million or so unique TCRs from HLA-typed donors.

Trimming pared 6 bases from V and 1 base from J, leaving 24 bases between. Per the germline V gene, CDR1 is MNHEY and CDR2 is SMNVEV (reference sequence). This CDR3 contains 18 residues. V usage is TRBV27 and J usage is TRBJ1-1; maybe TRBD1 (6 bases). Sequencing was carried out using PBMCs. The receptor's source is a girl aged 2 to 9 in good health and CMV-seronegative. The DNA of the CDR3 is TGTGCCAGCAGCCCAGCAGGGACACCCCTACGTAAGAACACTGAAGCTTTCTTT. Protein sequence: CASSPAGTPLRKNTEAFF.